Listed below are T cell receptor beta chains from one sample, sequenced in a study of blood T cell repertoires in COVID-19. Here immunoSEQ multiplex PCR was the method, and the copy in TCRdb shows in-frame clones only, minus some. The data show just under 150,000 clones, with about 87% seen just once and just under 0.95% held by the top ten. The source material was peripheral blood. These receptors all stem from a woman in her fifties or sixties with acute or convalescent COVID-19. CDR3s include the opening cysteine and the closing phenylalanine or tryptophan. D genes are given only for firm matches. Not every row has a clone size; where given, it reads once, few, many or a size class.

D: TRBD1; size: -; J: TRBJ2-7; V: TRBV2; DNA: TGTGCCAGCAGCCTACCCCCGGGACAGGGGGCGAGGGAGCAGTACTTC; CDR3: CASSLPPGQGAREQYF
D: TRBD1; size: -; J: TRBJ2-1; V: TRBV5-8; DNA: TGTGCCAGCAGCCCCCCGGGGACAGGGGGTTACAATGAGCAGTTCTTC; CDR3: CASSPPGTGGYNEQFF
D: TRBD1; size: -; J: TRBJ2-7; V: TRBV13; DNA: TGTGCCAGCAGCTTGGCGGACAGGGTCCACGAGCAGTACTTC; CDR3: CASSLADRVHEQYF
D: TRBD2; size: -; J: TRBJ2-3; V: TRBV2; DNA: TGTGCCAGCAGTAGACTAGCGAGCACAGATACGCAGTATTTT; CDR3: CASSRLASTDTQYF
D: -; size: -; J: TRBJ2-7; V: TRBV11-3; DNA: TGTGCCAGCAGCTTGACTCCTCATTCCTACGAGCAGTACTTC; CDR3: CASSLTPHSYEQYF
D: -; size: -; J: TRBJ2-3; V: TRBV7-9; DNA: TGTGCCAGCAGCGAAGAGTCAGATACGCAGTATTTT; CDR3: CASSEESDTQYF
D: TRBD1; size: -; J: TRBJ1-2; V: TRBV6-4; DNA: TGTGCCAGCAGGCCCCCAACCGGGACAGCCTATGGCTACACCTTC; CDR3: CASRPPTGTAYGYTF
D: -; size: -; J: TRBJ1-6; V: TRBV2; DNA: TGTGCCAGCAGTGCGGAGGGGAATCCGTATAATTCACCCCTCCACTTT; CDR3: CASSAEGNPYNSPLHF
D: TRBD2; size: -; J: TRBJ2-7; V: TRBV6-2/TRBV6-3; DNA: TGTGCCAGCAGTTCATTACTAGCGGGAGGGCCGAGCTACGAGCAGTACTTC; CDR3: CASSSLLAGGPSYEQYF
D: TRBD1; size: -; J: TRBJ1-5; V: TRBV7-8; DNA: TGTGCCAGCACCTTAGGCTGGACAGGGTTCAATCAGCCCCAGCATTTT; CDR3: CASTLGWTGFNQPQHF
D: TRBD2; size: -; J: TRBJ2-7; V: TRBV6-4; DNA: TGTGCCAGCAGTGACTCGGGCCTACTAGCGGGGATTTCCTACGAGCAGTACTTC; CDR3: CASSDSGLLAGISYEQYF
D: TRBD1; size: -; J: TRBJ2-5; V: TRBV4-2; DNA: TGTGCCAGCAGCCACCCCGGGACAGAGACCCCTTACCAAGAGACCCAGTACTTC; CDR3: CASSHPGTETPYQETQYF
D: -; size: -; J: TRBJ1-2; V: TRBV6-6; DNA: TGTGCCAGCCAAAGGAGCACCCAAGGTGGCTACACCTTC; CDR3: CASQRSTQGGYTF
D: -; size: -; J: TRBJ2-7; V: TRBV15; DNA: TGTGCCACCAGCAGACCCGGGGGGCACTCCTACGAGCAGTACTTC; CDR3: CATSRPGGHSYEQYF
D: TRBD1; size: -; J: TRBJ1-4; V: TRBV4-1; DNA: TGCGCCAGCAACATCAGGGGGATGGCTAATGAAAAACTGTTTTTT; CDR3: CASNIRGMANEKLFF
D: TRBD2; size: few; J: TRBJ2-2; V: TRBV9; DNA: TGTGCCAGCAGCCCCTTTTCTAGCGGGACGTCCGGGGAGCTGTTTTTT; CDR3: CASSPFSSGTSGELFF
D: -; size: -; J: TRBJ2-2; V: TRBV5-4; DNA: TGTGCCAGCAGCTTTGTCCGGAACACCGGGGAGCTGTTTTTT; CDR3: CASSFVRNTGELFF
D: -; size: -; J: TRBJ1-2; V: TRBV6-4; DNA: TGTGCCAGCAGTGCCCCTGCAACAAACTATGGCTACACCTTC; CDR3: CASSAPATNYGYTF
D: -; size: few; J: TRBJ1-5; V: TRBV4-1; DNA: TGCGCCAGCAGCGATACAGGGCGCAATCAGCCCCAGCATTTT; CDR3: CASSDTGRNQPQHF
D: -; size: once; J: TRBJ2-3; V: TRBV9; DNA: TGTGCCAGCAGCGTAGTAGGGGCGGGGGCCACAGATACGCAGTATTTT; CDR3: CASSVVGAGATDTQYF
D: TRBD2; size: once; J: TRBJ2-2; V: TRBV20-1; DNA: TGCAGTGCTAGTGATACTAGCGGGGGGCCAAACACCGGGGAGCTGTTTTTT; CDR3: CSASDTSGGPNTGELFF
D: -; size: once; J: TRBJ2-2; V: TRBV7-9; DNA: TGTGCCAGCAGCTTCGGCGGGGCGAACACCGGGGAGCTGTTTTTT; CDR3: CASSFGGANTGELFF
D: TRBD1; size: -; J: TRBJ1-1; V: TRBV5-4; DNA: TGTGCCAGCAGCCAGGGACAGCTGAACACTGAAGCTTTCTTT; CDR3: CASSQGQLNTEAFF
D: -; size: -; J: TRBJ1-2; V: TRBV4-1; DNA: TGCGCCAGCAGCCAAGAAGGGTTTGGGGCCAGGGTAGATGGCTACACCTTC; CDR3: CASSQEGFGARVDGYTF
D: -; size: few; J: TRBJ1-5; V: TRBV30; DNA: TGTGCCTGGTCAATAGGAGAAGAAGGTCAGCCCCAGCATTTT; CDR3: CAWSIGEEGQPQHF
D: -; size: -; J: TRBJ1-2; V: TRBV4-1; DNA: TGCGCCAGCAGCCAGAGGTTGGAAAGGGGCAACTATGGCTACACCTTC; CDR3: CASSQRLERGNYGYTF
D: TRBD1; size: once; J: TRBJ2-7; V: TRBV10-1; DNA: TGCGCCAGTATGCCGGGACAGGGGTACGAGCAGTACTTC; CDR3: CASMPGQGYEQYF
D: -; size: -; J: TRBJ2-1; V: TRBV24-1; DNA: TGTGCCACCAGTGATTCGACTAGGGATGAGCAGTTCTTC; CDR3: CATSDSTRDEQFF
D: TRBD1; size: -; J: TRBJ1-2; V: TRBV4-1; DNA: TGCGCCAGCAGCCAAGATAGAAGGGGACAGGGACATGGCTACACCTTC; CDR3: CASSQDRRGQGHGYTF